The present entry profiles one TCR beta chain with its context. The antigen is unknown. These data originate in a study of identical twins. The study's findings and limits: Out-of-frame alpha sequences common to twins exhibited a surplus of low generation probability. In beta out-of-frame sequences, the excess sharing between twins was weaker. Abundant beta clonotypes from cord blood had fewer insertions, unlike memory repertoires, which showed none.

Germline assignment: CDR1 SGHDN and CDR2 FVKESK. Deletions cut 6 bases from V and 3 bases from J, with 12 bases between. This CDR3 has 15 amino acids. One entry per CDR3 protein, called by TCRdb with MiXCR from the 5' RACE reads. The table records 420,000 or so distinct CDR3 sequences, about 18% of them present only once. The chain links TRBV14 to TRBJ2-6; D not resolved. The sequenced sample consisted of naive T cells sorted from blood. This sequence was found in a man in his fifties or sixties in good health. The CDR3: CASSEGGLGANVLTF. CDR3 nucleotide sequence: TGTGCCAGCAGTGAAGGTGGGCTTGGGGCCAACGTCCTGACTTTC.